This T cell receptor (beta chain) was documented in a study of cytomegalovirus exposure and HLA in healthy donors (dated by TCRdb to about 2017). Background on the whole study: In an earlier analysis of 450 to 750 of the donors, 276 Gb of sequence data and 117 million unique TCR beta sequences from about 179 million T cells were reported. In addition to the first cohort of hundreds of subjects, a separate validation cohort of 120 different subjects was used. Among the roughly 400 genotyped donors, more than 70% belonged to the genetic ancestry cluster associated with self-reported Caucasian donors. The study used immunosequencing to profile the T cell repertoires of 600 to 850 subjects and linked those repertoires to cytomegalovirus serostatus. On average, 235,054 unique TCR beta nucleotide sequences were sequenced per donor among some 430 genotyped donors of the cohort, with about 17% of those sequences being non-productive. A later analysis re-examined previously published TCR beta repertoires from several hundred donors and added high-resolution HLA genotyping to investigate patterns of TCR occurrence. An earlier analysis of fewer than 700 of the donors applied high-throughput TCR beta sequencing to assess whether each TCR beta V gene segment acted as functional or pseudogenic. In a later genetic analysis, genome-wide SNP genotypes for about three fifths of the 666 donors were used, and that subset was treated as a discovery cohort. Every discovery cohort repertoire had been produced on one sequencing platform. A handful of DR-DQ haplotypes were handled as single units for association and clustering because linkage in the cohort was strong. The number of typed donors differed by locus: roughly 629-630 for A, B, C, DRB1 and DQB1; some 500 for DQA1; 600 to 610 for DPA1; and roughly 450 for DPB1. The study combined high-throughput TCR immunosequencing, statistical association of individual TCRs with disease status, and machine learning to predict cytomegalovirus infection status. Rather than using new phenotypic data, the later analysis identified candidate immune exposures from TCR beta sequences and from how often those sequences occurred across donors. The study was designed to test whether signatures of past pathogen exposure could be identified by cataloging public T cell receptors. Donor age, sex, ethnicity and CMV serostatus were collected together with the repertoire data. HLA typing included class I and class II loci at four-digit resolution. An early release covering over 500 HLA-typed donors comprised 250 to 350 gigabases of sequencing data and 85 million to 100 million unique TCR sequences.

This clone was observed a handful of times. Which antigen it targets is not known. The record has no base qualities; no much larger clone is one base away. What the authors observed across the whole study: Cytomegalovirus status was reported to be diagnosed by the classifier with high specificity and sensitivity in both the original and validation cohorts. According to a later analysis, parvovirus B19, influenza, CMV and Epstein-Barr virus appeared linked to several top co-occurrence clusters. Linkage disequilibrium might explain the correlated functional status among segregating V segments, but an unknown experimental factor could not be ruled out. A later analysis found that HLA-associated TCR beta chains were more clonally expanded and had lower generation probabilities than equally common non-associated chains. Because counts were too low, around 17 rarely observed V segments, including chromosome 9 orphons, were left out of the earlier analysis of 500 to 750 of the donors. According to a later analysis, TCR association rates differed among HLA loci, with DRB1 alleles showing the most associated TCRs and HLA-C alleles showing the fewest. A further reported finding was that TCR beta sequences accurately predicted the HLA-A and HLA-B alleles for most subjects in the first cohort. Broadly in line with IMGT annotations, most TCR beta V segments showed up in productive rearrangements about 87% or about 30% of the time in an earlier analysis of 450 to 600 of the donors. Most CMV-associated TCR beta chains appeared to be HLA-restricted in a later analysis, and the HLA associations seemed to be driven largely by CMV exposure. The authors suggested that the approach could potentially be extended to other disease states and immunological phenotypes. Only TCR beta chains were sequenced in this cohort, and the absence of alpha or paired-chain data limited detectable features. Some IMGT-functional V segments, including TRBV6-2 and TRBV6-3, could not be told apart with the 87-base-pair reads, so those segments were excluded. An association between a missense DCLRE1C variant and V-gene and J-gene trimming of TCR beta chains was found in a later genetic analysis and replicated in an independent cohort. The presence/absence analyses assumed that sequencing depth was roughly uniform across donors, and that assumption may not be true. For the cohort, immune exposure information was limited to CMV serostatus. A few of the identified cytomegalovirus-associated TCR beta chains were confirmed in vitro to be specific for cytomegalovirus antigens. Compared with the 666-donor mean, donors in an Asian-associated ancestry cluster had fewer N-insertions in productive TCRs, according to a later genetic analysis. A later analysis associated about 18,000 TCR beta sequences with specific HLA alleles at a false discovery rate of 0.05. When HLA alleles, especially DR and DQ, strongly co-occurred, attributing TCR associations to individual alleles was difficult. The sequencing pipeline was judged likely to have produced a cluster of highly shared sequence variants as a technical artifact. A total of about 150 TCR beta chains were listed by the study as associated with cytomegalovirus. While some public TCRs were present in many individuals, most TCR sequences turned up only very rarely across donors. Because some donors lacked HLA typing at each locus, the association tests relied only on the typed subset.

The cohort comprised around 700 healthy bone marrow donors. At the time of sampling, all cohort members were nominally healthy, though unrecorded immune exposures were likely present. The donor tested CMV seropositive, placing the donor among the approximately 310 seropositive members of the cohort. Every donor gave a peripheral blood sample, and the peripheral blood mononuclear cells from that sample were used for TCR beta sequencing. Genomic DNA extraction from the blood cell samples was performed with the Qiagen DNeasy Blood Extraction Kit. The germline V gene supplies CDR1 SGHRS and CDR2 YFSETQ. Deletion took 0 bases off V and 3 bases off J, with a span of 16 bases between the germline ends. Spanning cysteine to phenylalanine, the CDR3 consists of 16 amino acids. CDR3 DNA is the only sequence kept; it has 48 bases, read in frame from the first base. Receptors were amplified or captured by the immunoSEQ multiplex PCR assay. For the multiplex PCR, a mixture combining 60 forward primers for TCR Vbeta segments and 13 reverse primers for TCR Jbeta segments was used. The CDR3 region of rearranged TCR beta genes was amplified from genomic DNA by a multiplex PCR assay. Amplified TCR beta libraries were sequenced as 87-base-pair reads on the Illumina HiSeq System. The authors' pipeline ran thus. Across the 640 or so repertoires, a later analysis counted 75 million to 90 million unique TCR beta chains, roughly 11 million of which were shared by at least two donors. A nearest-neighbor algorithm error-corrected the raw reads and collapsed the reads into unique sequences, merging closely related sequences to remove PCR and sequencing errors. Alignment of CDR3 sequences to IMGT reference sequences was used to assign V, D and J gene segments. For a sequence to be retained, a match of at least six nucleotides to both a V gene segment and a J gene segment was required. Rearrangements were classified as productive when the CDR3 lacked stop codons and remained in frame with V and J, and all other rearrangements were classified as non-productive. Following IMGT convention, CDR3 was defined as the stretch from the second conserved V-encoded cysteine up to the conserved J-encoded phenylalanine. The earlier analysis of 587 of the donors excluded sequences that lacked an unambiguous match to a single V gene segment. In an earlier analysis of a few hundred of the donors, V segments were called functional above 56.7% productive rearrangements and were called segregating when the between-donor standard deviation exceeded 5%. A statistical classification framework was built to diagnose cytomegalovirus status from the catalog of TCR beta chain sequences. In a later analysis, V and J genes were assigned by comparing TCR nucleotide sequences against IMGT/GENE-DB human TR gene sequences. Using the TCRdist pipeline, a later analysis assigned CDR3 sequences along with most-parsimonious VDJ recombination scenarios. In a later analysis, every TCR beta chain was defined by the combination of its CDR3 amino acid sequence and its V-gene family, and reads without a unique V-gene family were dropped. As a way to deal with suspected cross-contamination and a sequencing artifact, a later analysis dropped approximately 590 nucleotide sequences that were highly shared and had low generation probability. In a later analysis, a clonal expansion index for each public chain was calculated from normalized within-repertoire ranks of inferred template counts. Generation probabilities in a later analysis came from a VDJ recombination model fitted to out-of-frame rearrangements, and those results were checked against IGoR. In a later analysis, TCR-TCR, TCR-HLA and TCR-CMV co-occurrence was scored with hypergeometric tests, and a repertoire-size bias correction was applied to TCR pairs. False discovery rates were estimated in a later analysis by permuting HLA or CMV assignments 20 times. In a later analysis, co-occurring TCRs were grouped using DBSCAN, and TCRdist sequence similarity was added for clustering within HLA-allele-positive subsets. Co-occurrence clustering excluded repertoires with fewer than 30,000 or more than 120,000 public chains, plus five with anomalous nucleotide sharing. Drawn from immuneACCESS, this table holds only the in-frame rearrangements with V and J called that TCRdb kept. Clones are partly lost; checked studies trace under half to an unresolved V gene and leave the rest unexplained. V, J and clone size are those of that table, while D and trimming were read from the DNA. This sample has more than 100,000 clones in its table, and about 75% of those were observed once. The ten largest clonotypes hold around 28% of the sample.

The rearranged segments are TRBV5-1 and TRBJ2-7; a tentative D call is TRBD2 (5 bases match). The receptor was derived from a man aged 55 to 69 in good health and CMV-seropositive. Sequenced sample: PBMCs. The CDR3 region has the sequence CASSLDTSSSRYEQYF. The sequence in DNA is TGCGCCAGCAGCTTGGACACTAGTTCCTCCCGCTACGAGCAGTACTTC.